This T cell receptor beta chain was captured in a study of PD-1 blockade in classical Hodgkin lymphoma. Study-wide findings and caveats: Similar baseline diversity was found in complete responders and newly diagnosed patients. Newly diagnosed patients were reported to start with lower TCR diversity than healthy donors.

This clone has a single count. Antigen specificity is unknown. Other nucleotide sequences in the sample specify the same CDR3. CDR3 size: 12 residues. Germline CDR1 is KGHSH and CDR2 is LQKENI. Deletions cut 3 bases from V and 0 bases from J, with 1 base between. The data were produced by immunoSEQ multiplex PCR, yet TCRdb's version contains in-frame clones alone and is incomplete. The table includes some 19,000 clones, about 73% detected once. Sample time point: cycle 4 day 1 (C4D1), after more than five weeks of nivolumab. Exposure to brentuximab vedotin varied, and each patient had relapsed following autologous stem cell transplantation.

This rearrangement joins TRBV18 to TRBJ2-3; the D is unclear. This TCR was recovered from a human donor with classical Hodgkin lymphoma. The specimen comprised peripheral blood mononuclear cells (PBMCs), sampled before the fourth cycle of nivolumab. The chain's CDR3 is CASSPSTDTQYF. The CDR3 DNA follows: TGTGCCAGCTCACCCAGCACAGATACGCAGTATTTT.